Each of the 5 T cell receptor beta chains below was sequenced from the same sample in a study of T cell responses to AZD1222 COVID-19 vaccine. The table came from immunoSEQ multiplex PCR; TCRdb's copy has only in-frame clones and leaves some out. The data hold over 150,000 clones, with approximately 90% observed a single time. The sequencing used peripheral blood, collected on day 0 of AZD1222 vaccination. Every receptor here comes from an adult in good health.

The J gene is TRBJ2-3, the V gene TRBV19; 10 bases are a match to TRBD1. After removal of 8 bases from V and 5 bases from J, the junction contained 7 bases not matched to a gene. CDR3 length equals 14 residues. CDR1 is LNHDA, CDR2 SQIVND, per germline (reference sequence). The CDR3 is CASGPGQGIDTQYF. CDR3 DNA: TGTGCCAGTGGGCCGGGACAGGGGATAGATACGCAGTATTTT.

This rearrangement joins TRBV13 to TRBJ1-1; 7 nucleotides line up with TRBD1. V shed 7 bases, J shed 6 bases, and the junction held 11 bases outside the gene matches. Germline CDR1 is PRHDT and CDR2 is FYEKMQ (reference sequence). The length of the CDR3 is 14 residues. CDR3 sequence (DNA): TGTGCCAGCACCAGGGGGTCCCCAAGGGCTGAAGCTTTCTTT. Encoded protein: CASTRGSPRAEAFF.

This rearrangement joins TRBV7-8 to TRBJ1-1, with D perhaps matching TRBD1 (5 bases). CDR3 length: 13 amino acids. Trimming left V 1 base short and J 7 bases short, with 10 bases between. Looked up from germline, CDR1 is SGHVS and CDR2 is FQNEAQ. For the CDR3, the DNA is TGTGCCAGCAGCTTAGTCCAGGGAGGTGAAGCTTTCTTT. It codes for CASSLVQGGEAFF.

The J gene is TRBJ2-7, the V gene TRBV2; 8 bases align to TRBD2. Trimming removed 5 bases from V and 0 bases from J; junction bases left unmatched: 6. The CDR3 totals 15 residues. Germline-derived CDR1 and CDR2 are SNHLY and FYNNEI. CDR3 in DNA: TGTGCCAGCAGTAATAGCGGGGCCTCCTCCTACGAGCAGTACTTC. As protein: CASSNSGASSYEQYF.

The chain uses TRBV4-3 and TRBJ2-1; the D is unclear. The length of the CDR3 is 16 residues. Germline assignment: CDR1 LGHNA and CDR2 YSLEER. Trimming took 1 base from V and 4 from J, leaving 14 bases between them. This CDR3 is CASSQGGGSTYNEQFF. CDR3 bases: TGCGCCAGCAGCCAAGGAGGCGGTTCAACTTACAATGAGCAGTTCTTC.